This TCR beta chain was observed in a study of blood T cell repertoires in COVID-19. Overall study: Acute and convalescent COVID-19 specimens originated in the United States, Italy and Spain. PBMCs, B-cell-depleted T cells, or T cells were the source of the cDNA or gDNA that made up the material.

Germline-derived CDR1 and CDR2 are LGHDT and YNNKEL (reference sequence). V lost 1 base and J 5 bases, leaving 14 bases between the germline ends. This CDR3 spans 15 amino acids. Methods used by the authors: Estimation of nucleated cell counts was performed using reference gene primer amplification. Sequencing used immunoSEQ multiplex PCR; TCRdb keeps in-frame clones, though not all of them. The V and J calls and clone size were taken over from that table, and D and trimming were inferred from the DNA. The table has fewer than 350,000 clones, approximately 80% seen once. V usage is TRBV3-1 (or the pseudogene TRBV3-2) and J usage is TRBJ2-5, with D maybe TRBD1 (5 bases). Sequences were obtained from peripheral blood. This TCR came from a woman in her fifties or sixties with active or convalescent COVID-19. The chain's CDR3 is CASSQATVRAETQYF. The CDR3 coding sequence is TGTGCCAGCAGCCAAGCGACAGTCCGAGCGGAGACCCAGTACTTC.